This T cell receptor beta chain was sequenced for a study of PD-L1 blockade in urothelial cancer listed by TCRdb under 2017. Background on the whole study: Therapy was started in about 2014 for all patients, and atezolizumab 1,200 mg was administered intravenously every 3 weeks. About 90% of the roughly 29 patients were identified as males with urothelial cancer of bladder origin, and a prior smoking history was reported by 18 of 29 patients. An ECOG performance status of 0 or 1 was recorded for the patients, and 0 to 3 prior chemotherapy regimens had been received by the patients. Blood samples were analyzed at 3 weeks after treatment start (second dose) and at 6 weeks after treatment start. Blood samples yielded a median of around 150,000 T cells and 65,000 to 95,000 unique TCRs, with median clonality about 0.08. The study, an exploratory multi-omic analysis, examined somatic, immune and clinical correlates of response to PD-L1 blockade with atezolizumab in urothelial cancer. Pretreatment tumor samples and matched peripheral blood, collected serially before and after atezolizumab treatment, underwent TCR sequencing. Durable clinical benefit meant progression-free survival longer than 6 months, and TCR features were also tested against progression-free and overall survival. In the same patients, whole exome sequencing and RNA sequencing of pretreatment tumors were performed in addition to TCR sequencing. Fewer than ten patients reached durable clinical benefit, while 20 patients did not. Twenty-nine patients had pretreatment blood TCR-seq, some 25 had at least one posttreatment blood collection, and some 25 had tumor TCR-seq.

Via the germline V gene (reference sequence), CDR1 is SGHNT and CDR2 YYREEE. Counted from cysteine to phenylalanine, this CDR3 has 14 amino acids. Only the CDR3 part of the read is kept: 42 bases, read in frame from the first base. Deletion took 4 bases off V and 4 bases off J, with a span of 14 bases between the germline ends. To note about this clone: Its antigen is not yet known. The record has no base qualities; no much larger clone is one base away.

What this sample's time point label stands for: peripheral blood 6 weeks after treatment start. The cohort comprised around 30 patients with locally advanced or metastatic urothelial carcinoma treated at Memorial Sloan Kettering on a trial protocol. Peripheral blood mononuclear cells were collected pretreatment and during treatment, with between 1 and 8 total time points per patient. The Qiagen DNeasy Blood extraction kit was used to purify genomic DNA from total PBMCs and from tumor samples. PBMCs were collected pretreatment and during treatment, and were isolated and stored as previously described. Synthetic TCR analog templates were spiked into each PCR so that absolute template abundance could be estimated from read counts. TCRbeta CDR3 regions were amplified from genomic DNA with bias-controlled V and J gene primers using the immunoSEQ assay. Sequencing of rearranged TCRbeta segments was performed at approximately 20X coverage. The original pipeline was this. Clustering was used to correct sequencing errors, and CDR3s were annotated against IMGT to assign V, D and J genes. Downstream analyses used only productive TCRbeta rearrangements, leaving out any out-of-frame or stop-codon sequences. Clonality was computed as one minus Shannon entropy normalized by the log of the number of unique productive sequences. Clones differing between time points or between blood and tumor were identified by Fisher's exact test with Benjamini-Hochberg correction at adjusted p below 0.01. TCRdb mirrors the immuneACCESS table, restricted to in-frame sequences. Some clones are absent from its copies; in checked studies, under half trace to an unresolved V gene, and the reason for the others is unknown. The DNA was the basis for D and trimming; V, J and clone size are from that table. In this sample the table shows around 38,000 clones, approximately 86% of which occur a single time. The top ten clones comprise under 25% of the sample.

Broad study findings and their caveats: Improved progression-free and overall survival was associated with having pretreatment peripheral blood TCR clonality below the median. At 3 weeks after the start of treatment, tumor-associated TCR clones in peripheral blood had expanded more in patients with durable benefit (n ≈ 24, p = 0.022). Because the sample size was small (n of about 27) and many of the analyses were exploratory, the results are meant to be hypothesis-generating.

The TCR comes from a man in his fifties or sixties with urothelial cancer. Sequencing used PBMCs, obtained around atezolizumab (anti-PD-L1) treatment. The chain is encoded by TRBV5-4 joined to TRBJ2-5, with the D gene not clear enough to name. The nucleotides are TGTGCCAGCAGCCGACCCAGGCTATCAGAGACCCAGTACTTC. Its protein is CASSRPRLSETQYF. This CDR3, with the reference TRBV5-4 and TRBJ2-5 proteins standing in past its ends, gives the full variable domain ETGVTQSPTHLIKTRGQQVTLRCSSQSGHNTVSWYQQALGQGPQFIFQYYREEENGRGNFPPRFSGLQFPNYSSELNVNALELDDSALYLCASSRPRLSETQYFGPGTRLLVL.